These T cell receptor beta chains were read from a single sample in a study of shared clonotypes between healthy human individuals. The method was immunoSEQ multiplex PCR; TCRdb's version includes in-frame clones alone and lacks a portion of them. Here the sample spans roughly 530,000 clones, 90% to 96% being singletons. Sequenced material: naive CD4+ T cells sorted from blood. The receptor source for this set is a woman in her thirties in good health. CDR3s include the opening cysteine and the closing phenylalanine or tryptophan. A D gene is named only where the DNA matches it firmly. The listing skips clone size in some rows; elsewhere it reads once, few, many or a size class.

V	size	J	D	CDR3	DNA
TRBV28	-	TRBJ1-1	-	CASSPFGRTEAFF	TGTGCCAGCAGCCCCTTCGGGAGGACTGAAGCTTTCTTT
TRBV29-1	-	TRBJ1-1	-	CSVVGRISRNEAFF	TGCAGCGTTGTAGGCCGCATCAGTCGTAATGAAGCTTTCTTT
TRBV27	-	TRBJ2-5	TRBD1	CASSRTGGRGETQYF	TGTGCCAGCAGCCGGACAGGGGGCCGGGGAGAGACCCAGTACTTC
TRBV29-1	-	TRBJ1-4	-	CSVVQREKLFF	TGCAGCGTTGTACAAAGGGAAAAACTGTTTTTT
TRBV28	-	TRBJ2-1	-	CASSLWRQIYNEQFF	TGTGCCAGCAGTTTATGGCGACAGATTTACAATGAGCAGTTCTTC
TRBV6-5	-	TRBJ1-2	-	CASSSTVGGGGYTF	TGTGCCAGCAGTTCGACGGTAGGGGGTGGGGGCTACACCTTC
TRBV5-1	-	TRBJ2-3	-	CASSLGPITDTQYF	TGCGCCAGCAGCTTGGGACCCATCACAGATACGCAGTATTTT
TRBV29-1	-	TRBJ1-3	TRBD1	CSVERGQEGNTIYF	TGCAGCGTTGAAAGAGGACAGGAAGGAAACACCATATATTTT
TRBV9	once	TRBJ2-1	TRBD2	CASSVDDGRSYNEQFF	TGTGCCAGCAGCGTAGATGACGGGAGGAGCTACAATGAGCAGTTCTTC
TRBV6-5	-	TRBJ1-2	-	CASSYSPGDYGYTF	TGTGCCAGCAGTTACTCGCCAGGGGACTATGGCTACACCTTC
TRBV18	-	TRBJ1-2	TRBD1	CASSPTGGRYGYTF	TGTGCCAGCTCACCAACAGGGGGCCGCTATGGCTACACCTTC
TRBV10-3	-	TRBJ2-3	TRBD2	CAISESLVSGRNIDTQYF	TGTGCCATCAGTGAGTCCCTCGTCAGCGGGAGGAATATAGATACGCAGTATTTT
TRBV28	-	TRBJ1-6	-	CASSLFREYNSPLHF	TGTGCCAGCAGTTTATTCAGGGAATATAATTCACCCCTCCACTTT
TRBV28	-	TRBJ2-7	TRBD1	CASTLSRGTGPYEQYF	TGTGCCAGCACCCTCTCAAGAGGGACAGGTCCCTACGAGCAGTACTTC
TRBV5-1	-	TRBJ2-7	-	CASSLAEAETEQYF	TGCGCCAGCAGCTTGGCCGAGGCAGAGACCGAGCAGTACTTC
TRBV5-1	-	TRBJ2-7	TRBD2	CASKGTSGTYEQYF	TGCGCCAGCAAAGGGACTAGCGGGACTTATGAGCAGTACTTC
TRBV5-6	-	TRBJ1-1	-	CASSRAAEAFF	TGTGCCAGCAGCCGAGCGGCTGAAGCTTTCTTT
TRBV13	-	TRBJ1-1	TRBD1	CASRVRDRNTEAFF	TGTGCCAGCAGAGTCCGGGACAGGAACACTGAAGCTTTCTTT
TRBV6-1	-	TRBJ2-3	-	CASSEGVNQHDTQYF	TGTGCCAGCAGTGAAGGGGTCAACCAGCACGATACGCAGTATTTT
TRBV28	once	TRBJ1-5	-	CASQTAQGKSNQPQHF	TGTGCCAGCCAAACTGCTCAGGGGAAGAGCAATCAGCCCCAGCATTTT
TRBV19	-	TRBJ2-1	-	CASSIDQVARGEQFF	TGTGCCAGTAGTATTGATCAGGTGGCTAGAGGTGAGCAGTTCTTC
TRBV6-1	-	TRBJ1-5	-	CASTAGQLRHQPQHF	TGTGCCAGCACCGCGGGGCAACTTAGGCATCAGCCCCAGCATTTT
TRBV7-9	-	TRBJ1-3	-	CASSLGPGNGNTIYF	TGTGCCAGCAGCTTAGGCCCGGGAAATGGAAACACCATATATTTT
TRBV2	-	TRBJ2-1	TRBD2	CASSAGLAGVEQFF	TGTGCCAGCAGTGCCGGCCTAGCGGGAGTTGAGCAGTTCTTC
TRBV27	-	TRBJ2-2	TRBD2	CASSSAGTSGRGDGELFF	TGTGCCAGCAGTTCCGCCGGGACTAGCGGGAGGGGGGACGGGGAGCTGTTTTTT
TRBV28	-	TRBJ2-7	-	CASSFQGVKVRGIPYEQYF	TGTGCCAGCAGTTTTCAGGGAGTAAAGGTTAGAGGGATTCCCTACGAGCAGTACTTC
TRBV6-6	-	TRBJ2-2	TRBD1	CASSPPGQGTGELFF	TGTGCCAGCAGTCCTCCGGGACAGGGTACCGGGGAGCTGTTTTTT